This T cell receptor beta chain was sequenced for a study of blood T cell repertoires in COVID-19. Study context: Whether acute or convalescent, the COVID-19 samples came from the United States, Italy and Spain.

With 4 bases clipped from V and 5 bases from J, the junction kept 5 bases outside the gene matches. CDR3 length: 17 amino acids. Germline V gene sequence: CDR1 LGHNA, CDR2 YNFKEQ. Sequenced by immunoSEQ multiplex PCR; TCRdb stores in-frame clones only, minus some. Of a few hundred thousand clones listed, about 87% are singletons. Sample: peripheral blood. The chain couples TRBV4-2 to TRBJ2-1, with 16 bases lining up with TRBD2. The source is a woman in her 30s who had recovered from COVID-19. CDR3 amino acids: CASSLGLAGGLHNEQFF. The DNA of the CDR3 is TGTGCCAGCAGCCTGGGACTAGCGGGGGGGCTACACAATGAGCAGTTCTTC.